The 16 T cell receptor beta chains in this list originate from one sample, sequenced in a study of blood T cell repertoires in COVID-19. Only in-frame clones appear in the TCRdb table, and some are missing; sequencing was by immunoSEQ multiplex PCR. Of 150,000 or so clones listed, about 80% are singletons. The sequencing input was PBMCs or T cells enriched from blood (not recorded which). Receptors originate from a woman aged 55-69 years who had recovered from COVID-19.

The rearrangement links TRBV18 to TRBJ2-1; D may be TRBD2 (7 bases). The V gene's germline CDR1 is KGHSH and CDR2 LQKENI. The CDR3 consists of 16 residues. Deletions cut 6 bases from V and 5 bases from J, with 20 bases between. Here the CDR3 DNA reads TGTGCCAGCTCCACTAAGGGGGGGGCCTCTAACAATGAGCAGTTCTTC. It yields the protein CASSTKGGASNNEQFF.

V is TRBV18 and J is TRBJ2-1; 11 positions match TRBD2. The CDR3 is 16 residues long. Germline V gene data show CDR1 as KGHSH and CDR2 as LQKENI. Trimming at V came to 0 bases and at J to 5 bases, leaving 3 bases not matched to a gene. The CDR3 spells CASSPPGTSGNNEQFF. CDR3 bases: TGTGCCAGCTCACCACCGGGGACTAGCGGTAACAATGAGCAGTTCTTC.

The chain is built from TRBV19 and TRBJ1-1; TRBD1 matches 8 bases. CDR1 and CDR2 (germline): LNHDA, SQIVND (reference sequence). V shed 8 bases, J shed 0 bases, and the junction held 5 bases outside the gene matches. The CDR3 length is 14 residues. The CDR3 loop reads CASLRQGMNTEAFF. The CDR3 DNA is TGTGCCAGTCTGCGACAGGGGATGAACACTGAAGCTTTCTTT.

This sequence joins TRBV5-1 and TRBJ1-1; D ambiguous. CDR1 is SGHRS, CDR2 YFSETQ, per germline. V was pared by 0 bases and J by 2 bases, with 8 bases between. The CDR3 extends over 14 amino acids. CDR3 loop: CASSLDQRNTEAFF. CDR3 in DNA: TGCGCCAGCAGCTTGGATCAGCGCAACACTGAAGCTTTCTTT.

The chain uses TRBV11-1 and TRBJ2-7; the match to TRBD1 covers 9 bases. The junction had 6 bases not matched to a gene; V was cut back by 5 bases and J by 1 base. The CDR3 contains 15 residues. CDR1 and CDR2 from the germline V gene are SGHAT and FQDESV (reference sequence). CDR3 nucleotide sequence: TGTGCCAGCAGCCGGGACAGGGTCTTTTCCTACGAGCAGTACTTC. Translated, it gives CASSRDRVFSYEQYF. Variable domain in full (rest from reference TRBV11-1 and TRBJ2-7): EAEVAQSPRYKITEKSQAVAFWCDPISGHATLYWYRQILGQGPELLVQFQDESVVDDSQLPKDRFSAERLKGVDSTLKIQPAELGDSAMYLCASSRDRVFSYEQYFGPGTRLTVT.

The chain carries TRBV19 and TRBJ1-5; no reliable D call. Trimming removed 0 bases from V and 6 bases from J, with 6 bases in between. Germline CDR1 is LNHDA and CDR2 is SQIVND (reference sequence). This CDR3 is 13 amino acids long. This chain's CDR3 is CASSIDLGQPQHF. Here the CDR3 DNA reads TGTGCCAGTAGTATAGATCTCGGTCAGCCCCAGCATTTT. Together with reference TRBV19 and TRBJ1-5, the CDR3 gives the full variable domain: DGGITQSPKYLFRKEGQNVTLSCEQNLNHDAMYWYRQDPGQGLRLIYYSQIVNDFQKGDIAEGYSVSREKKESFPLTVTSAQKNPTAFYLCASSIDLGQPQHFGDGTRLSIL.

Here the CDR3 reads CASSLSALVQETQYF. The DNA of the CDR3 is TGTGCCAGCAGCTTAAGTGCGTTGGTCCAAGAGACCCAGTACTTC. The rearrangement uses TRBV7-2 and TRBJ2-5; the D is unclear. V shed 2 bases and J shed 1 base, with 11 bases lying between them. Germline CDR1 and CDR2: SGHTA and FQGNSA. The CDR3 loop spans 15 amino acids.

The chain has TRBV30 and TRBJ1-5; a weak D match, TRBD1 (6 bases). CDR1 and CDR2 (germline): GTSNPN, SVGIG (reference sequence). CDR3 length equals 14 residues. The V end was cut by 2 bases, the J end by 3 bases, with 11 bases between. DNA of the CDR3: TGTGCCTGGAGTAAGGGGGTAAACAATCAGCCCCAGCATTTT. Translated, it gives CAWSKGVNNQPQHF.

V gene TRBV30 combines with J gene TRBJ1-2, with a weak D call TRBD1 (5 bases). This CDR3 is built from 16 residues. Trimming took off 2 bases at V and 6 bases at J, with 22 bases between the two ends. CDR1 is GTSNPN and CDR2 is SVGIG in the germline V gene (reference sequence). Written as DNA, the CDR3 is TGTGCCTGGAGTTTCAACTCAGGGTCCCCTCGAGATGGCTACACCTTC. Its protein product is CAWSFNSGSPRDGYTF. Looking up the rest from reference TRBV30 and TRBJ1-2 gives the full variable domain: SQTIHQWPATLVQPVGSPLSLECTVEGTSNPNLYWYRQAAGRGLQLLFYSVGIGQISSEVPQNLSASRPQDRQFILSSKKLLLSDSGFYLCAWSFNSGSPRDGYTFGSGTRLTVV.

This clone was seen only a few times. The V gene is TRBV7-2, the J gene TRBJ1-2; 11 positions agree with TRBD1. CDR3 size: 15 residues. The J segment lost 4 bases and the V segment lost 1 base, leaving 2 bases of the junction unmatched. Germline values: CDR1 SGHTA, CDR2 FQGNSA. The CDR3 DNA is TGTGCCAGCAGCTTAGGGACAGGGGGCCTCTATGGCTACACCTTC. Translation gives CASSLGTGGLYGYTF.

This chain links TRBV25-1 with TRBJ1-4; TRBD1 agrees at 7 bases. V dropped 9 bases and J dropped 7; count of bases not matched to a gene: 17. Looked up from germline, CDR1 is MGHDK and CDR2 is SYGVNS. This CDR3 has 16 amino acids. CDR3 amino acids: CASKDRDSLHGEKLFF. In DNA, the CDR3 is TGTGCCAGTAAAGACCGGGACAGCCTACATGGTGAAAAACTGTTTTTT.

The genes are TRBV7-9 and TRBJ1-2; 8 bases are shared with TRBD1. Germline CDR1 is SEHNR and CDR2 is FQNEAQ (reference sequence). CDR3 length: 15 residues. V shed 2 bases and J 4 bases; nucleotides not matched to a gene: 6. CDR3 in amino acids: CASSLSPQGAYGYTF. CDR3 sequence (DNA): TGTGCCAGCAGCTTATCACCCCAGGGGGCCTATGGCTACACCTTC.

The chain combines TRBV7-8 with TRBJ2-2; D is unclear. Germline CDR1 SGHVS, CDR2 FQNEAQ. The CDR3 loop spans 15 amino acids. V shed 1 base and J shed 2 bases, with 8 bases lying between them. The CDR3, as DNA: TGTGCCAGCAGCTTAGACAGCTTTAACACCGGGGAGCTGTTTTTT. Translated: CASSLDSFNTGELFF.

DNA for the CDR3: TGCAGTGCAGGGGTTAGGGACGAGCAGTACTTC. Its translation is CSAGVRDEQYF. The chain is built from TRBV20-1 and TRBJ2-7; D is possibly TRBD1 (5 bases). Trimming took 6 bases from V and 5 from J, leaving 11 bases between them. The CDR3 length is 11 residues. CDR1 is DFQATT and CDR2 is SNEGSKA in the germline V gene (reference sequence).

This clone was recorded once. Other DNA sequences in this sample translate to the same CDR3. The V call is TRBV12-3 or TRBV12-4, the J call TRBJ1-2, with 7 bases fitting TRBD1. The length of the CDR3 is 13 residues. With 6 bases clipped from V and 3 bases from J, the junction kept 4 bases outside the gene matches. CDR3 sequence: CASSRDRDYGYTF. In DNA, the CDR3 is TGTGCCAGCAGCCGCGACAGGGACTATGGCTACACCTTC.

The chain employs TRBV9 and TRBJ1-1, with D unresolved. V dropped 0 bases and J dropped 3 bases, with 12 bases sitting between them. Germline values: CDR1 SGDLS, CDR2 YYNGEE. CDR3 size: 15 residues. CDR3 sequence reads: CASSVDVDLDTEAFF. In nucleotides, the CDR3 is TGTGCCAGCAGCGTAGATGTGGACTTAGACACTGAAGCTTTCTTT.